This T cell receptor beta chain comes out of a study of T cells after yellow fever vaccination. Study overall: Researchers used SMART-Seq v4 Ultra Low Input to prepare fractions that had low cell numbers. Study-level results: The secondary response peaked faster, at day 5 versus 15, but was weaker. Overlap between CD4 and CD8 compartments was detected for a small share of clonotypes.

A single record per CDR3 protein comes from TCRdb applying MiXCR to the 5' RACE reads. Among fewer than 350,000 distinct CDR3 sequences listed, 8.7% were seen once. This clonotype came up a few times. What it binds is not known. Trimming took off 2 bases at V and 7 bases at J, with 18 bases between the two ends. Germline CDR1 MNHEY, CDR2 SVGAGI. This CDR3 is 17 amino acids long. Sequenced here: PBMCs, sampled on the day of the first yellow fever vaccination. This sequence was found in a man in his late teens or twenties who received the YFV17D yellow fever vaccine. The chain uses TRBV6-5 and TRBJ1-6; maybe TRBD1 (6 bases). The DNA for the CDR3 is TGTGCCAGCAGTTACGCCTTTTCTCAGGGGCAAAATTCACCCCTCCACTTT. Translated: CASSYAFSQGQNSPLHF.